This T cell receptor beta chain was recorded in a study of blood T cells in healthy people across ages. A J-beta primer mix and a sample-barcoded 5' primer were used in a second PCR of about 7 to 12 cycles. TCRdb reprocessed the 5' RACE reads with MiXCR, giving one entry per CDR3 protein. The sample has approximately 2,000,000 distinct CDR3 sequences; 35% to 50% are singletons. This clonotype turned up a few times. CDR3 length: 16 residues. Germline CDR1 is SEHNR and CDR2 is FQNEAQ (reference sequence). V lost 5 bases to trimming and J lost 5 bases, with 20 bases between them. Sequenced: blood. The chain links TRBV7-9 to TRBJ2-3; perhaps TRBD2 as D (7 bases). The TCR originated in a human donor in good health. CDR3 sequence (DNA): TGTGCCAGCAGCCGAGTAGGGGGGGCTTTCATAGATACGCAGTATTTT. Its translation: CASSRVGGAFIDTQYF.